This T cell receptor (beta chain) was identified in a study of shared clonotypes between healthy human individuals. A note on this clone: The same CDR3 is also encoded by other DNA sequences in this sample.

Splitting of CD4+ cells produced CD45RA+ naive and CD45RA-negative memory subsets. The protocol was immunoSEQ multiplex PCR, while the TCRdb copy is restricted to in-frame clones and leaves out a portion. The sample consists of about 2.4 million clones, 93% of them appearing once. The germline V and J ends were trimmed by 8 bases and 3 bases, with 5 bases remaining between them. Germline V lookup: CDR1 SNHLY, CDR2 FYNNEI. The CDR3 runs 10 residues. The sequence came from a man younger than 30 in good health. Some clones in this sample may be carry-over from other donors' samples. The sample taken for sequencing was naive CD4+ T cells from PBMCs. Documented subset: CD45RA+ positively selected. The V call is TRBV2, the J call TRBJ2-7; D is ambiguous. The CDR3, as DNA: TGTGCCAGCGGGGACTACGAGCAGTACTTC. Protein: CASGDYEQYF.